These 24 T cell receptor beta chains originate from one sample sequenced in a study of blood T cell repertoires in COVID-19 (TCRdb year 2020). Library creation used the immunoSEQ multiplex PCR assay. The clones in this table, taken by TCRdb from immuneACCESS, are in-frame only. Not every clone is retained; where verified, under half of the shortfall comes from an unresolved V gene, and the cause of the rest is unknown. Across this sample there are about 310,000 clones, with about 89% seen only once. Of the sample, 9.5% is held by the ten largest clones. The sequenced material came from PBMCs or T cells enriched from blood (not recorded which). The receptors come from a woman in her thirties or forties who had recovered from COVID-19.

The chain combines TRBV5-1 with TRBJ1-1; 12 bases agree with TRBD1. This CDR3 comprises 17 residues. Trimming cost V 0 bases and J 4 bases; bases outside gene matches: 7. Germline lookup yields CDR1 SGHRS and CDR2 YFSETQ. CDR3: CASSLEGQGAEGTEAFF. The CDR3 DNA is TGCGCCAGCAGCTTGGAGGGACAGGGGGCAGAGGGCACTGAAGCTTTCTTT.

V is TRBV15 and J is TRBJ1-5; D is uncertain. The CDR3 has 12 amino acids. Germline values: CDR1 LNHNV, CDR2 YYDKDF (reference sequence). V was trimmed by 0 bases and J by 9 bases, leaving 6 bases between them. The CDR3, as DNA: TGTGCCACCAGCAGAGATACGGGGCCCCAGCATTTT. It encodes CATSRDTGPQHF.

The J gene is TRBJ1-2, the V gene TRBV5-8; 8 positions match TRBD1. This CDR3 contains 20 residues. The germline V gene has CDR1 SGHTS and CDR2 YDEGEE. Losses at the gene ends were 2 bases for V and 2 bases for J; bases not matched to a gene: 20. CDR3 in DNA: TGTGCCAGCAGCTTCAAGGGACTCGTTTCTTATCGGACAGGGAACTATGGCTACACCTTC. This sequence encodes CASSFKGLVSYRTGNYGYTF.

The chain joins TRBV4-1 to TRBJ2-2; 7 bases map to TRBD1. The CDR3 totals 15 residues. Per germline, CDR1 MGHRA and CDR2 YSYEKL. The V and J ends lost 4 bases and 5 bases, in that order; junction bases with no gene match: 7. The CDR3 reads CASSLLEQGTGELFF. The CDR3 nucleotides read TGCGCCAGCAGCCTGCTTGAACAGGGGACCGGGGAGCTGTTTTTT.

The chain carries TRBV24-1 and TRBJ2-1; D uncertain. The length of the CDR3 is 14 residues. V was trimmed by 5 bases and J by 0 bases, leaving 7 bases between them. Germline V gene data show CDR1 as KGHDR and CDR2 as SFDVKD. This CDR3 is CATSGSVSYNEQFF. CDR3 nucleotides: TGTGCCACCAGTGGGAGCGTCTCCTACAATGAGCAGTTCTTC.

This clone has only a few counts. The chain is built from TRBV5-4 and TRBJ2-3; 7 bases line up with TRBD2. The junction had 4 bases not matched to a gene; V was cut back by 4 bases and J by 5 bases. The CDR3 is made up of 13 amino acids. The germline V gene encodes CDR1 SGHNT and CDR2 YYREEE (reference sequence). CDR3 bases: TGTGCCAGCAGCGCGGGCGGGGGAGATACGCAGTATTTT. As protein: CASSAGGGDTQYF.

V and J are TRBV7-9 and TRBJ1-2; tentatively, D is TRBD1 (5 bases). The CDR3 length is 13 residues. CDR1 is SEHNR and CDR2 is FQNEAQ in the germline V gene (reference sequence). Trimming pared 6 bases from V and 5 bases from J, leaving 13 bases between. Written as DNA, the CDR3 is TGTGCCAGCAGTTACCTGGGGCAATATGGCTACACCTTC. Its protein is CASSYLGQYGYTF.

The chain combines TRBV2 with TRBJ2-5; D is undetermined. This CDR3 has 14 amino acids. The ends were cut back, 2 bases at V and 5 bases at J, with 12 bases in the middle. CDR1 is SNHLY and CDR2 is FYNNEI in the germline V gene. DNA of the CDR3: TGTGCCAGCAGTGAATCCATGGCCTGGGAGACCCAGTACTTC. Translated, it gives CASSESMAWETQYF.

This clone appeared a single time. CDR3 sequence: CASSPLGTADTQYF. CDR3 nucleotides: TGTGCCAGCTCACCATTAGGGACTGCAGATACGCAGTATTTT. The J gene is TRBJ2-3, the V gene TRBV18; tentatively, D is TRBD2 (6 bases). Germline V gene lookup returns CDR1 KGHSH and CDR2 LQKENI. The CDR3 loop spans 14 amino acids. V lost 2 bases and J 4 bases, leaving 10 bases between the germline ends.

The chain couples TRBV9 to TRBJ1-6; 8 nucleotides align to TRBD1. V lost 4 bases and J lost 6; bases outside the gene matches: 9. Germline values: CDR1 SGDLS, CDR2 YYNGEE. The CDR3 has 16 amino acids. The CDR3 bases are TGTGCCAGCAGCTCCCAGCCCAGGGGGCTTAATTCACCCCTCCACTTT. Translated, it gives CASSSQPRGLNSPLHF.

The chain carries TRBV7-2 and TRBJ2-3; 16 bases align to TRBD2. The CDR3 sequence is 16 residues long. Germline lookup yields CDR1 SGHTA and CDR2 FQGNSA. Trimming cost V 5 bases and J 5 bases; bases outside gene matches: 4. CDR3 in amino acids: CASSPGLAGGQDTQYF. The CDR3 nucleotides are TGTGCCAGCAGCCCGGGACTAGCGGGGGGGCAAGATACGCAGTATTTT. Using reference TRBV7-2 and TRBJ2-3 for the parts outside the CDR3, the full variable domain is GAGVSQSPSNKVTEKGKDVELRCDPISGHTALYWYRQSLGQGLEFLIYFQGNSAPDKSGLPSDRFSAERTGGSVSTLTIQRTQQEDSAVYLCASSPGLAGGQDTQYFGPGTRLTVL.

V is TRBV12-5 and J is TRBJ2-1; no reliable D call. Germline V CDR1 and CDR2: LGHNT, FRNRAP. There are 12 residues in the CDR3. Deletions cut 1 base from V and 8 bases from J, with 6 bases between. Here the CDR3 reads CASGLAPDEQFF. CDR3 DNA sequence: TGTGCTAGTGGTTTGGCCCCCGATGAGCAGTTCTTC. Combining the CDR3 with reference TRBV12-5 and TRBJ2-1 gives the whole variable domain DARVTQTPRHKVTEMGQEVTMRCQPILGHNTVFWYRQTMMQGLELLAYFRNRAPLDDSGMPKDRFSAEMPDATLATLKIQPSEPRDSAVYFCASGLAPDEQFFGPGTRLTVL.

This clone was counted once. The chain combines TRBV30 with TRBJ1-2, with D perhaps matching TRBD1 (5 bases). The V gene lost 0 bases and the J gene lost 7 bases, with 9 bases spanning the gap. The CDR3 loop spans 12 amino acids. CDR1 and CDR2 (germline): GTSNPN, SVGIG (reference sequence). CDR3 sequence: CAWSVGGSGYTF. In DNA, the CDR3 is TGTGCCTGGAGTGTCGGGGGTTCTGGCTACACCTTC.

The genes are TRBV28 and TRBJ2-7; 12 nucleotides agree with TRBD2. The germline CDR1 and CDR2 sequences are MDHEN and SYDVKM. The CDR3 extends over 18 amino acids. V was clipped by 8 bases and J by 0 bases; unmatched bases: 14. The CDR3 bases are TGTGCCAGCCCCCCTGGACTAGCGGGACCAGTCGGCTCCTACGAGCAGTACTTC. This encodes CASPPGLAGPVGSYEQYF.

The table lists this clone with a few counts. The CDR3 loop is CASSNGLGGETQYF. CDR3 DNA sequence: TGTGCCAGCAGTAACGGACTAGGTGGGGAGACCCAGTACTTC. The genes are TRBV7-3 and TRBJ2-5; 7 bases align to TRBD2. The germline V gene has CDR1 SGHTA and CDR2 FQGTGA. V gave up 6 bases and J gave up 5 bases; unmatched junction bases: 9. The length of the CDR3 is 14 residues.

The chain employs TRBV7-9 and TRBJ2-7; D possibly corresponds to TRBD1 (7 bases). The CDR3 loop spans 12 amino acids. The germline gives CDR1 SEHNR, CDR2 FQNEAQ (reference sequence). The CDR3 DNA follows: TGTGCGGGGGGAGCAGGGGGCTACGAGCAGTACTTC. It translates to CAGGAGGYEQYF.

V is TRBV6-5 and J is TRBJ2-1; the match to TRBD1 covers 7 bases. This CDR3 has 14 amino acids. The junction had 4 bases not matched to a gene; V was cut back by 4 bases and J by 4 bases. Looked up from germline, CDR1 is MNHEY and CDR2 is SVGAGI. CDR3 loop: CASSLDRSYNEQFF. The DNA for the CDR3 is TGTGCCAGCAGTTTGGACAGGTCGTACAATGAGCAGTTCTTC.

The chain has TRBV4-3 and TRBJ1-5; a weak D match, TRBD1 (5 bases). Per the germline V gene, CDR1 is LGHNA and CDR2 is YSLEER. The CDR3 has 14 amino acids. Trimming left V 0 bases short and J 9 bases short, with 12 bases between. The CDR3 DNA sequence: TGCGCCAGCAGCCAAGATGGGGGGTCAGGGCCCCAGCATTTT. It specifies CASSQDGGSGPQHF.

This clone occurred once. The chain uses TRBV2 and TRBJ1-5; a possible D gene is TRBD1 (6 bases). V lost 4 bases and J 4 bases, leaving 8 bases between the germline ends. Germline lookup yields CDR1 SNHLY and CDR2 FYNNEI. The CDR3 consists of 13 residues. This CDR3 is CASSVTGNQPQHF. As DNA, the CDR3 is TGTGCCAGCAGTGTGACAGGAAATCAGCCCCAGCATTTT. Using reference TRBV2 and TRBJ1-5 for the parts outside the CDR3, the full variable domain is EPEVTQTPSHQVTQMGQEVILRCVPISNHLYFYWYRQILGQKVEFLVSFYNNEISEKSEIFDDQFSVERPDGSNFTLKIRSTKLEDSAMYFCASSVTGNQPQHFGDGTRLSIL.

The V gene is TRBV27, the J gene TRBJ2-7; 8 bases are shared with TRBD1. The junction had 3 bases not matched to a gene; V was cut back by 5 bases and J by 0 bases. Germline loops: CDR1 MNHEY, CDR2 SMNVEV (reference sequence). The CDR3 covers 14 residues. This chain's CDR3 is CASSRDRFSYEQYF. The CDR3 bases are TGTGCCAGCAGTCGGGACAGGTTCTCCTACGAGCAGTACTTC.

The V and J genes are TRBV9 and TRBJ2-7; weak D call: TRBD2 (5 bases). The germline V gene encodes CDR1 SGDLS and CDR2 YYNGEE. V gave up 1 base and J gave up 0 bases, with 14 bases separating them. This CDR3 is 16 amino acids long. The chain's CDR3 is CASSVLPGGGSYEQYF. The CDR3 coding sequence is TGTGCCAGCAGCGTACTCCCGGGTGGAGGCTCCTACGAGCAGTACTTC.

The sample holds one count of this clone. The gene calls are TRBV5-4 and TRBJ2-3, with D hard to call. This CDR3 has 13 amino acids. Between the trimmed V and J ends, which lost 3 bases and 6 bases, there was a span of 11 bases. Germline values: CDR1 SGHNT, CDR2 YYREEE (reference sequence). CDR3 bases: TGTGCCAGCAGCTCCCTCTTATTCGATACGCAGTATTTT. This codes for CASSSLLFDTQYF.

The chain has TRBV7-9 and TRBJ1-4, with D unclear. Germline V gene data show CDR1 as SEHNR and CDR2 as FQNEAQ (reference sequence). Trimming removed 1 base from V and 7 bases from J, with 7 bases in between. The CDR3 has 13 residues. Here the CDR3 reads CASSLGAVEKLFF. Written as DNA, the CDR3 is TGTGCCAGCAGCTTAGGCGCGGTTGAAAAACTGTTTTTT. The entire variable domain, with the rest obtained from reference TRBV7-9 and TRBJ1-4, is as follows: DTGVSQNPRHKITKRGQNVTFRCDPISEHNRLYWYRQTLGQGPEFLTYFQNEAQLEKSRLLSDRFSAERPKGSFSTLEIQRTEQGDSAMYLCASSLGAVEKLFFGSGTQLSVL.

This clone was recorded once. The rearrangement uses TRBV18 and TRBJ2-7; 11 nucleotides align to TRBD2. Germline V CDR1 and CDR2: KGHSH, LQKENI. Losses at the gene ends were 0 bases for V and 4 bases for J; bases not matched to a gene: 8. This CDR3 has 17 residues. The CDR3 sequence: CASSPPLLAGAKYEQYF. The CDR3 bases are TGTGCCAGCTCACCACCCTTACTAGCGGGGGCAAAATACGAGCAGTACTTC.